These 26 T cell receptor beta chains came from one sample sequenced in a study of blood T cell repertoires in COVID-19. Repertoires were generated with immunoSEQ multiplex PCR, while TCRdb's copy carries only in-frame clones and drops some. The table shows some 290,000 clones, with 85% to 90% occurring only once. Sequencing was done on a sample of peripheral blood. These receptors were taken from a woman between 35 and 50 years old with COVID-19, enrolled during active disease.

The rearrangement links TRBV29-1 to TRBJ2-1; 12 positions match TRBD2. The CDR3 is made up of 14 amino acids. The germline CDR1 and CDR2 sequences are SQVTM and ANQGSEA. Germline trimming cut 7 bases from V and 8 bases from J; bases unmatched to any gene: 9. The CDR3 bases are TGCAGCGCCGGGACTAGCGGGTTTATTGATGAGCAGTTCTTC. Translated, it gives CSAGTSGFIDEQFF.

V gene TRBV27 combines with J gene TRBJ2-7, with 7 bases matching TRBD2. Germline V gene sequence: CDR1 MNHEY, CDR2 SMNVEV (reference sequence). V shed 3 bases, J shed 4 bases, and the junction held 6 bases outside the gene matches. This CDR3 spans 14 amino acids. In DNA, the CDR3 is TGTGCCAGCAGTTTGTATTGGGGGGGATACGAGCAGTACTTC. Translating it yields CASSLYWGGYEQYF.

The chain recombines TRBV6-1 with TRBJ1-4; 8 bases match TRBD1. CDR3 size: 18 residues. Per germline, CDR1 MNHNS and CDR2 SASEGT. J lost 7 bases, V lost 2 bases, and 15 bases had no gene match. CDR3 nucleotides: TGTGCCAGCAGTGAACTGGGGTGGGACAGGTGGAAAGGTGAAAAACTGTTTTTT. Translation gives CASSELGWDRWKGEKLFF.

The chain joins TRBV6-5 to TRBJ1-1, with D unclear. The length of the CDR3 is 15 residues. CDR1 and CDR2 (germline): MNHEY, SVGAGI. Trimming took 0 bases from V and 1 from J, leaving 9 bases between them. CDR3 protein: CASSYSTPGNTEAFF. The CDR3 DNA sequence: TGTGCCAGCAGTTACTCGACCCCAGGGAACACTGAAGCTTTCTTT.

This rearrangement joins TRBV10-1 to TRBJ1-2; D remains unclear. Looked up from germline, CDR1 is WNHNN and CDR2 is SYGVQD (reference sequence). V was pared by 3 bases and J by 3 bases, with 20 bases between. The CDR3 is 17 amino acids. This CDR3 is CASSDDPPDGGDYGYTF. Here the CDR3 DNA reads TGCGCCAGCAGTGACGACCCGCCGGACGGCGGGGACTATGGCTACACCTTC.

The chain employs TRBV5-6 and TRBJ2-6, with 9 bases matching TRBD1. The CDR3 is 18 amino acids. Germline lookup yields CDR1 SGHDT and CDR2 YYEEEE. J lost 3 bases, V lost 4 bases, and 11 bases had no gene match. CDR3 amino acids: CASSPGAGTGLGANVLTF. The CDR3 nucleotides are TGTGCCAGCAGCCCCGGGGCCGGGACAGGGCTTGGGGCCAACGTCCTGACTTTC. Full variable domain (missing parts from reference TRBV5-6 and TRBJ2-6): DAGVTQSPTHLIKTRGQQVTLRCSPKSGHDTVSWYQQALGQGPQFIFQYYEEEERQRGNFPDRFSGHQFPNYSSELNVNALLLGDSALYLCASSPGAGTGLGANVLTFGAGSRLTVL.

The rearrangement uses TRBV28 and TRBJ1-2; weak D call: TRBD1 (5 bases). The V gene's germline CDR1 is MDHEN and CDR2 SYDVKM. Trimming stripped 1 base from V and 2 bases from J, with 11 bases between. The CDR3 sequence is 15 residues long. CDR3 loop: CASSLSTVGNYGYTF. CDR3 DNA sequence: TGTGCCAGCAGTTTATCGACAGTAGGGAACTATGGCTACACCTTC.

The J gene is TRBJ2-3, the V gene TRBV5-4; 7 bases match TRBD1. Germline CDR1 and CDR2: SGHNT and YYREEE (reference sequence). CDR3 size: 16 residues. The ends lost 9 bases at V and 3 bases at J; junction bases unmatched: 16. The CDR3 protein is CATHGLVPRGTDTQYF. The CDR3 DNA follows: TGTGCCACGCACGGTTTAGTTCCCAGGGGGACAGATACGCAGTATTTT.

This chain joins TRBV2 and TRBJ1-4; 7 nucleotides agree with TRBD1. The germline CDR1 and CDR2 sequences are SNHLY and FYNNEI. V shed 2 bases and J 8 bases; nucleotides not matched to a gene: 5. The CDR3 totals 14 residues. The CDR3 protein is CASSEYPGGEKLFF. The CDR3 DNA reads as TGTGCCAGCAGTGAATACCCAGGGGGGGAAAAACTGTTTTTT.

The V and J genes are TRBV2 and TRBJ1-6; TRBD1 might be the D (5 bases). Germline loops: CDR1 SNHLY, CDR2 FYNNEI. Trimming left V 7 bases short and J 7 bases short, with 11 bases between. This CDR3 is built from 13 residues. CDR3 protein: CASKYRPNSPLHF. CDR3 in DNA: TGTGCCAGCAAGTACAGGCCAAATTCACCCCTCCACTTT.

This clone was detected once. The same CDR3 also results from other DNA sequences found in this sample. V and J are TRBV27 and TRBJ1-1, with D perhaps TRBD1 (5 bases). CDR3 length equals 14 residues. Germline V lookup: CDR1 MNHEY, CDR2 SMNVEV (reference sequence). V dropped 2 bases and J dropped 1 base, with 8 bases sitting between them. The CDR3 DNA follows: TGTGCCAGCAGTTTAGGCGGGGGGAACACTGAAGCTTTCTTT. Translation gives CASSLGGGNTEAFF.

This clone was picked up a small number of times. The V call is TRBV9, the J call TRBJ1-2, with 7 nucleotides matching TRBD1. With 2 bases clipped from V and 7 bases from J, the junction kept 14 bases outside the gene matches. Germline CDR1 reads SGDLS; CDR2 reads YYNGEE. The CDR3 spans 16 residues. Written as DNA, the CDR3 is TGTGCCAGCAGCGTCCCCGACAGGGCGGATGGAGGTGGCTACACCTTC. Encoded protein: CASSVPDRADGGGYTF. The full variable domain, in which reference TRBV9 and TRBJ1-2 provide the parts outside the CDR3, is DSGVTQTPKHLITATGQRVTLRCSPRSGDLSVYWYQQSLDQGLQFLIQYYNGEERAKGNILERFSAQQFPDLHSELNLSSLELGDSALYFCASSVPDRADGGGYTFGSGTRLTVV.

The gene calls are TRBV6-6 and TRBJ1-5, with D maybe TRBD1 (5 bases). The CDR3 spans 15 residues. Trimming left V 0 bases short and J 3 bases short, with 9 bases between. CDR1 is MNHNY and CDR2 is SVGAGI in the germline V gene (reference sequence). The CDR3 nucleotides are TGTGCCAGCAGTTACTCGTCAGGGTCCAATCAGCCCCAGCATTTT. Encoded protein: CASSYSSGSNQPQHF.

V gene TRBV5-8 combines with J gene TRBJ1-4; D remains unclear. Trimming cost V 3 bases and J 0 bases, with 15 bases left between them. Germline V lookup: CDR1 SGHTS, CDR2 YDEGEE. This CDR3 is 17 amino acids long. The CDR3 coding sequence is TGTGCCAGCAGCTCGCTCCGACTGTCCCCAACTAATGAAAAACTGTTTTTT. Protein product: CASSSLRLSPTNEKLFF. Filled out from reference TRBV5-8 and TRBJ1-4, the complete variable domain reads EAGVTQSPTHLIKTRGQQATLRCSPISGHTSVYWYQQALGLGLQFLLWYDEGEERNRGNFPPRFSGRQFPNYSSELNVNALELEDSALYLCASSSLRLSPTNEKLFFGSGTQLSVL.

J is TRBJ1-2 and V is TRBV5-6, with D perhaps matching TRBD1 (6 bases). V lost 0 bases, J lost 4 bases, and 16 bases lay in between. The CDR3 runs to 16 residues. Germline-derived CDR1 and CDR2 are SGHDT and YYEEEE. The CDR3 nucleotides are TGTGCCAGCAGCTTGGGAGGGACAAAATCGGGCTATGGCTACACCTTC. It yields the protein CASSLGGTKSGYGYTF.

The J gene is TRBJ2-1, the V gene TRBV7-2, with 7 bases that match TRBD2. Germline trimming cut 5 bases from V and 7 bases from J; bases unmatched to any gene: 8. This CDR3 comprises 14 residues. Germline V CDR1 and CDR2: SGHTA, FQGNSA. CDR3 sequence (DNA): TGTGCCAGCAGCGTAACTTGGGGGGGAAATGAGCAGTTCTTC. This translates into CASSVTWGGNEQFF.

The V and J genes are TRBV5-5 and TRBJ2-2, with TRBD1 identical over 7 bases. This CDR3 comprises 17 residues. Trimming cost V 2 bases and J 0 bases; bases outside gene matches: 7. Germline V gives CDR1 SGHKS, CDR2 YYEKEE (reference sequence). For the CDR3, the DNA is TGTGCCAGCAGCTTTGTTCGGGACAGCGCGAACACCGGGGAGCTGTTTTTT. Translating it yields CASSFVRDSANTGELFF.

A word on this clone: Other DNA sequences in the same sample also yield this CDR3. The chain couples TRBV7-2 to TRBJ2-3; D perhaps matches TRBD2 (5 bases). The V end lost 6 bases, the J end lost 3 bases, and 13 bases lay between the germline ends. The CDR3 length is 14 residues. Germline V gene lookup returns CDR1 SGHTA and CDR2 FQGNSA. DNA for the CDR3: TGTGCCAGCAGTTCCGGACTCAGAACAGATACGCAGTATTTT. Amino acid sequence: CASSSGLRTDTQYF.

To note about this clone: This CDR3 is also generated by other DNA sequences in the sample. This chain links TRBV7-3 with TRBJ2-3, with 7 bases matching TRBD1. Losses at the gene ends were 8 bases for V and 0 bases for J; bases not matched to a gene: 8. CDR3 length: 15 residues. Germline V CDR1 and CDR2: SGHTA, FQGTGA. CDR3: CASSRAGGSTDTQYF. CDR3 in DNA: TGTGCCAGCTCCAGGGCAGGGGGAAGCACAGATACGCAGTATTTT.

This rearrangement joins TRBV28 to TRBJ2-3; D unresolved. V lost 3 bases, J lost 4 bases, and 5 bases lay in between. This CDR3 comprises 12 residues. In germline, CDR1 is MDHEN, CDR2 SYDVKM. For the CDR3, the DNA is TGTGCCAGCAGTTTCTGGCCAGATACGCAGTATTTT. Its translation: CASSFWPDTQYF.

The genes are TRBV6-2 or TRBV6-3 and TRBJ2-7; D perhaps matches TRBD2 (6 bases). The V gene lost 5 bases and the J gene lost 3 bases, with 11 bases spanning the gap. The CDR3 has 13 residues. Germline values: CDR1 MNHEY, CDR2 SVGEGT. The chain's CDR3 is CASSAGTYYEQYF. The CDR3 DNA is TGTGCCAGCAGTGCGGGGACTTACTACGAGCAGTACTTC.

The V call is TRBV11-3, the J call TRBJ2-7; 8 nucleotides match TRBD1. There are 14 residues in the CDR3. V shed 5 bases and J 5 bases; nucleotides not matched to a gene: 8. Per the germline V gene, CDR1 is SGHNT and CDR2 is YENEEA. The DNA for the CDR3 is TGTGCCAGCAGCCTACCCGGACAGGGCCACGAGCAGTACTTC. Translation: CASSLPGQGHEQYF.

The chain has TRBV10-3 and TRBJ2-1; 7 bases are a match to TRBD1. The CDR3 sequence is 14 residues long. J was trimmed by 5 bases and V by 5 bases; bases with no gene match: 6. Germline CDR1 and CDR2: ENHRY and SYGVKD. In nucleotides, the CDR3 is TGTGCCATCAGTAACAGGGGCTCGAACAATGAGCAGTTCTTC. This gives the protein CAISNRGSNNEQFF.

The chain couples TRBV15 to TRBJ1-2; 8 bases match TRBD1. V was clipped by 0 bases and J by 7 bases; unmatched bases: 10. The CDR3 is 16 amino acids. Germline CDR1 and CDR2: LNHNV and YYDKDF (reference sequence). CDR3 amino acids: CATSRDKIPGGFGYTF. The CDR3 coding sequence is TGTGCCACCAGCAGAGATAAGATCCCAGGGGGCTTTGGCTACACCTTC.

V is TRBV9 and J is TRBJ2-2, with 13 bases fitting TRBD2. The CDR3 spans 17 residues. Looked up from germline, CDR1 is SGDLS and CDR2 is YYNGEE. Trimming removed 1 base from V and 7 bases from J; junction bases left unmatched: 7. CDR3 bases: TGTGCCAGCAGCGTAACAAGACTAGCGGGGGGAGGCGGGGAGCTGTTTTTT. Translation: CASSVTRLAGGGGELFF. The full variable domain, rest sourced from reference TRBV9 and TRBJ2-2, is DSGVTQTPKHLITATGQRVTLRCSPRSGDLSVYWYQQSLDQGLQFLIQYYNGEERAKGNILERFSAQQFPDLHSELNLSSLELGDSALYFCASSVTRLAGGGGELFFGEGSRLTVL.

The rearrangement links TRBV5-1 to TRBJ1-2; 8 bases align to TRBD1. Germline lookup yields CDR1 SGHRS and CDR2 YFSETQ. Germline trimming cut 3 bases from V and 4 bases from J; bases unmatched to any gene: 8. The CDR3 is 15 amino acids. The CDR3 DNA reads as TGCGCCAGCAGCTGGGACGGACAGGGAAGCTATGGCTACACCTTC. Protein sequence: CASSWDGQGSYGYTF.